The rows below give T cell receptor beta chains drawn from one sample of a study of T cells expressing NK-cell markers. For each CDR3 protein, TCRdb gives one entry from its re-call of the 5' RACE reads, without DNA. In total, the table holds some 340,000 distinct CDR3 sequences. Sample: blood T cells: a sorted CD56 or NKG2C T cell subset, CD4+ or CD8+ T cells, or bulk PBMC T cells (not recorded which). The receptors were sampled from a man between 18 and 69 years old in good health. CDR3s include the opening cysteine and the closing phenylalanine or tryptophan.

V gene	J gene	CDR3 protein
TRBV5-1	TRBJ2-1	CASSLALGGSYNEQFF
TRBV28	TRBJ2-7	CASSTLGTSPYEQYF
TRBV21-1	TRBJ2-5	CARLDTGLAVGSQETQYF
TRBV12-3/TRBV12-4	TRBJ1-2	CASSLGGSEGGYTF
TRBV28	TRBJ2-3	CATRDRFSSTDTQYF
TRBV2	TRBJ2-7	CASRGRGEQYF
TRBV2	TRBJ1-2	CASSEGQSRYGYTF
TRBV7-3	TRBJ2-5	CASSLGTRIGETQYF
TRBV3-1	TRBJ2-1	CASSTPGLAGGRSYNEQFF
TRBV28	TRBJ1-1	CASSFVEQVNTEAFF
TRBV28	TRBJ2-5	CASSLTGTERETQYF
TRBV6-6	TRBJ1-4	CASRGNEGLFF
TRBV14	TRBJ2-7	CASSHLRRGNRYEQYF
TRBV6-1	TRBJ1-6	CASSPRVFENSPLHF
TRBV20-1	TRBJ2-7	CSASDRAVYEQYF
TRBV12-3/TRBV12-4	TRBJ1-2	CASRFTGSLGYTF
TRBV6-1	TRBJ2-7	CASRPTGGRYEQYF
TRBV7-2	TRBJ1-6	CASSLEAGGRASPLHF
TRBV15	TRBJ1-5	CATSIQGFGNQPQHF
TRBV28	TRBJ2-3	CASRRVEAQYF
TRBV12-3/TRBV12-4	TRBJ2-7	CASSLLRTGFYEQYF
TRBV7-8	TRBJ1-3	CASSPEPGAGNTIYF
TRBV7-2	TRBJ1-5	CASSLVTGQNQPQHF
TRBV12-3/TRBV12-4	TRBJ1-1	CASRPTGGSTEAFF
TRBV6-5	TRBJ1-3	CASSYSATAGNTIYF
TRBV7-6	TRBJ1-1	CASSLNGVNTEAFF
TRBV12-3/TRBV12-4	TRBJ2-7	CASSPPDRGHEQYF
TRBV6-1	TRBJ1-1	CASRKLLDNTEAFF
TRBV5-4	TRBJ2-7	CASNRPGTGQQYF
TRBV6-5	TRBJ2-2	CASSSLRADRTGELFF
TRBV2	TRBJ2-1	CASNANRGNEQFF
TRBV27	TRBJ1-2	CASTTNAGRNYGYTF
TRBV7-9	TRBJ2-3	CASSRSRKGPTDTQYF
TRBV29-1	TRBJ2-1	CSARTRAGAMHNEQFF
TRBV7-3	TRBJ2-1	CASSYHPLAGEENEQFF
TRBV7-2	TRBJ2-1	CASSFSQYSEQFF
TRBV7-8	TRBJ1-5	CASSARGLGQPQHF
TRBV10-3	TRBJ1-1	CAIMARQGSSRRSTEAFF
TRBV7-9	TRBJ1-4	CASRSSGQGEKLFF
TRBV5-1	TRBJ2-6	CASSLWTGISGANVLTF
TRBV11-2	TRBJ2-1	CASSSLQGDSYNEQFF
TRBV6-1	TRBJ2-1	CASRKGGTLVNEQFF
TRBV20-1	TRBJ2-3	CSAAYSGQPDTQYF
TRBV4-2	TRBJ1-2	CASSQSGTGGRYGGYTF
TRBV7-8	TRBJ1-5	CASRPGRQGDYQPQHF
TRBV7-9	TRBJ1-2	CASSSEDRFRTNYGYTF
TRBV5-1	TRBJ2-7	CASSPGLAGGEQYF
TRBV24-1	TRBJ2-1	CATRGLGMGDDEQFF
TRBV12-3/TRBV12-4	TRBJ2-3	CASRPLAESTDTQYF
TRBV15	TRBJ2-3	CATSRLGGGLTDTQYF
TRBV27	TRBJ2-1	CASSFFGTGENEQFF